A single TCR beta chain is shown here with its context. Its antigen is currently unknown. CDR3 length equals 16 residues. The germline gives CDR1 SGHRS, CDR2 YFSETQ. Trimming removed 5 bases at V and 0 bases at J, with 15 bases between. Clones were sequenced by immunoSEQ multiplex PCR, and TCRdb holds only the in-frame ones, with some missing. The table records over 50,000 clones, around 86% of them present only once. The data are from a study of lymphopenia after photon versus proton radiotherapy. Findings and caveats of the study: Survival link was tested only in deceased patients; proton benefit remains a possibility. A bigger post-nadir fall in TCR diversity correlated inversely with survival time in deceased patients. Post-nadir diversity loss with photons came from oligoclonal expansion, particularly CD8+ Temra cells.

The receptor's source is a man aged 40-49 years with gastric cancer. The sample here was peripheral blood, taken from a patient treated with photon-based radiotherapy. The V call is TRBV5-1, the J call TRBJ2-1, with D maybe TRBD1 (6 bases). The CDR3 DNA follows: TGCGCCAGCAGTCGACAGGCTATGAGCTCCTACAATGAGCAGTTCTTC. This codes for CASSRQAMSSYNEQFF.